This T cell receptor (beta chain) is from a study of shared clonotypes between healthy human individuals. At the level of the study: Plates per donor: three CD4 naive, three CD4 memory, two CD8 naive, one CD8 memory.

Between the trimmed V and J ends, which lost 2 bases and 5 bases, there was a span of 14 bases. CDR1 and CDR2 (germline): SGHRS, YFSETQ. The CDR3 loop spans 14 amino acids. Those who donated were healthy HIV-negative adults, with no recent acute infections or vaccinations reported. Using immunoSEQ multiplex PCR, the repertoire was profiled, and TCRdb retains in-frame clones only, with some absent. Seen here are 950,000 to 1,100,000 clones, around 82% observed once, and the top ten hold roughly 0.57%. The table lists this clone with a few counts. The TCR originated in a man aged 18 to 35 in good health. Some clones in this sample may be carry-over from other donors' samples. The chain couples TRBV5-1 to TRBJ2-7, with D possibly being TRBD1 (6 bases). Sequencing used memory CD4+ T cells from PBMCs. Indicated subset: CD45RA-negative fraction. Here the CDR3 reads CASSFPGTWDEQYF. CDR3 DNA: TGCGCCAGCAGCTTCCCGGGGACATGGGACGAGCAGTACTTC.